The TCR beta chain under discussion was sequenced for a study of blood T cell repertoires in COVID-19. The data were produced by immunoSEQ multiplex PCR, yet TCRdb's version contains in-frame clones alone and is incomplete. The table lists tens of thousands of clones, around 84% of them singletons, with about a fifth in the top ten. Trimming pared 5 bases from V and 6 bases from J, leaving 16 bases between. The CDR3 contains 14 residues. The germline gives CDR1 SEHNR, CDR2 FQNEAQ (reference sequence). What was sequenced was peripheral blood. V is TRBV7-9 and J is TRBJ1-2; the D is unclear. This sequence was found in a woman aged 80 or older in a cohort sampled during active or convalescent COVID-19. DNA for the CDR3: TGTGCCAGCAGCCTAGAGGCGCCAGCGGATGGCTACACCTTC. Translating it yields CASSLEAPADGYTF. The whole variable domain, filled in from reference TRBV7-9 and TRBJ1-2, reads DTGVSQNPRHKITKRGQNVTFRCDPISEHNRLYWYRQTLGQGPEFLTYFQNEAQLEKSRLLSDRFSAERPKGSFSTLEIQRTEQGDSAMYLCASSLEAPADGYTFGSGTRLTVV.